The 28 T cell receptor beta chains below come from one sample, sequenced in a study of graft-versus-host responses after intestinal transplantation. Libraries were prepared by immunoSEQ multiplex PCR; TCRdb keeps only in-frame clonotypes and omits some of them. The sample has 85,000 to 100,000 clones; around 90% are singletons. The antigens of these receptors remain unknown. Sequenced here: unstimulated CD8+ T cells sorted from spleen or lymph node cells, sampled before transplant. The receptors originated from a human donor who was the organ donor for an intestinal transplant.

The chain is built from TRBV2 and TRBJ2-7; 9 nucleotides match TRBD2. V shed 3 bases, J shed 6 bases, and the junction held 6 bases outside the gene matches. Per germline, CDR1 SNHLY and CDR2 FYNNEI. This CDR3 contains 14 residues. The DNA of the CDR3 is TGTGCCAGCAGTGAGGTAGCGGGGGATCTCGAGCAGTACTTC. It specifies CASSEVAGDLEQYF.

This chain connects TRBV28 to TRBJ1-1, with D uncertain. This CDR3 is built from 13 residues. V was trimmed by 2 bases and J by 3 bases, leaving 7 bases between them. CDR1 MDHEN and CDR2 SYDVKM come from the germline V gene. CDR3 bases: TGTGCCAGCAGTTTAGAGGTTTACACTGAAGCTTTCTTT. Protein product: CASSLEVYTEAFF.

The chain links TRBV7-4 to TRBJ2-4; TRBD2 is a possible D gene (6 bases). The CDR3 is made up of 15 amino acids. V gave up 8 bases and J gave up 3 bases, with 17 bases separating them. The V gene's germline CDR1 is SGHVT and CDR2 SQSDAQ. The CDR3 spells CASVSIREDKNIQYF. Written as DNA, the CDR3 is TGTGCCAGCGTATCCATAAGGGAGGACAAAAACATTCAGTACTTC.

The rearrangement links TRBV6-5 to TRBJ2-3, with 7 bases aligning to TRBD1. The V and J ends lost 5 bases and 3 bases, in that order; junction bases with no gene match: 8. The CDR3 spans 15 residues. The V gene's germline CDR1 is MNHEY and CDR2 SVGAGI. The CDR3 DNA reads as TGTGCCAGCAGTAAGGAAGGACAGGTTACAGATACGCAGTATTTT. Its protein product is CASSKEGQVTDTQYF.

The rearrangement joins TRBV28 to TRBJ2-5; D is possibly TRBD2 (6 bases). Germline V gene data show CDR1 as MDHEN and CDR2 as SYDVKM. CDR3 size: 14 residues. With 7 bases removed from V and 4 bases from J, the gap between germline ends came to 16 bases. The CDR3: CASKRPRDLETQYF. The CDR3, as DNA: TGTGCCAGCAAGAGGCCGCGGGATTTAGAGACCCAGTACTTC.

The J gene is TRBJ2-1, the V gene TRBV19; possible D gene TRBD1, 6 bases. The CDR3 totals 13 residues. The germline gives CDR1 LNHDA, CDR2 SQIVND (reference sequence). V lost 3 bases and J lost 10, with 13 bases in between. The CDR3 region has the DNA TGTGCCAGTAGTATGGGCCCCGGGACAGAGCAGTTCTTC. This translates into CASSMGPGTEQFF.

This clone was picked up a small number of times. The V call is TRBV6-5, the J call TRBJ2-7, with a weak D call TRBD2 (6 bases). Trimming left V 2 bases short and J 7 bases short, with 12 bases between. The CDR3 is made up of 13 amino acids. Germline CDR1 MNHEY, CDR2 SVGAGI. The CDR3 loop is CASSYGLATEQYF. As DNA, the CDR3 is TGTGCCAGCAGTTACGGGCTAGCGACTGAGCAGTACTTC.

The J gene is TRBJ2-3, the V gene TRBV10-1; TRBD1 matches 11 bases. CDR1 and CDR2 (germline): WNHNN, SYGVQD (reference sequence). The CDR3 covers 19 residues. With 3 bases clipped from V and 6 bases from J, the junction kept 17 bases outside the gene matches. CDR3 DNA: TGCGCCAGCAGTGACGGGTTAGCGGGACAGGGGGAGGCCAGGGATACGCAGTATTTT. Protein: CASSDGLAGQGEARDTQYF.

The chain links TRBV6-5 to TRBJ2-7; a weak D match, TRBD1 (5 bases). Deletions cut 6 bases from V and 2 bases from J, with 11 bases between. The CDR3 is made up of 13 amino acids. Germline CDR1 and CDR2: MNHEY and SVGAGI. Here the CDR3 DNA reads TGTGCCAGCAGCTCCCCGACAGCCTACGAGCAGTACTTC. This codes for CASSSPTAYEQYF.

J is TRBJ2-6 and V is TRBV19; TRBD1 aligns across 10 bases. Germline CDR1 LNHDA, CDR2 SQIVND (reference sequence). V lost 10 bases to trimming and J lost 0 bases; unmatched junction nucleotides: 3. CDR3 length equals 15 residues. The CDR3 nucleotides read TGTGCCACCGGGGACAGGGGCTCTGGGGCCAACGTCCTGACTTTC. It codes for CATGDRGSGANVLTF.

The chain combines TRBV27 with TRBJ2-5, with D possibly matching TRBD2 (5 bases). V dropped 6 bases and J dropped 2 bases, with 13 bases sitting between them. Germline CDR1 and CDR2: MNHEY and SMNVEV (reference sequence). The CDR3 runs 14 residues. CDR3 DNA sequence: TGTGCCAGCAGAATGCGCGGGCTGCAAGAGACCCAGTACTTC. Its translation is CASRMRGLQETQYF.

The chain is built from TRBV6-1 and TRBJ2-3; the D gene is possibly TRBD2 (6 bases). Trimming cost V 2 bases and J 1 base, with 13 bases left between them. The CDR3 runs to 16 residues. In germline, CDR1 is MNHNS, CDR2 SASEGT. This CDR3 reads CASSEWRGVGTDTQYF. CDR3 DNA: TGTGCCAGCAGTGAATGGCGGGGCGTTGGCACAGATACGCAGTATTTT.

The chain has TRBV27 and TRBJ1-6, with unresolved D. Germline loops: CDR1 MNHEY, CDR2 SMNVEV (reference sequence). The CDR3 totals 17 residues. Trimming stripped 0 bases from V and 0 bases from J, with 9 bases between. CDR3: CASSLSPVLSYNSPLHF. The CDR3 DNA is TGTGCCAGCAGTTTATCTCCGGTGCTCTCCTATAATTCACCCCTCCACTTT.

For the CDR3, the DNA is TGTGCCAGCAGTTTACACTACAATGAGCAGTTCTTC. It encodes CASSLHYNEQFF. This chain joins TRBV28 and TRBJ2-1; D unresolved. This CDR3 is built from 12 residues. Germline CDR1 is MDHEN and CDR2 is SYDVKM. V was clipped by 2 bases and J by 3 bases, with 2 bases between them.

The chain carries TRBV10-3 and TRBJ2-1; 12 bases match TRBD2. The V gene's germline CDR1 is ENHRY and CDR2 SYGVKD. J gave up 0 bases and V 6 bases, and 12 bases lay outside the gene matches. The CDR3 contains 19 residues. The CDR3 spells CAIRDPLLAGGNSYNEQFF. In DNA form, the CDR3 reads TGTGCCATCAGAGACCCCCTCCTAGCGGGGGGGAACTCCTACAATGAGCAGTTCTTC.

The gene calls are TRBV30 and TRBJ2-3; 8 bases are shared with TRBD2. CDR3 size: 15 residues. Germline lookup yields CDR1 GTSNPN and CDR2 SVGIG (reference sequence). V dropped 4 bases and J dropped 4; count of bases not matched to a gene: 10. The CDR3 DNA reads TGTGCCTGGACTTTTGCGGGGGGCGGGGCAGATACGCAGTATTTT. Translated: CAWTFAGGGADTQYF. Full variable domain (missing parts from reference TRBV30 and TRBJ2-3): SQTIHQWPATLVQPVGSPLSLECTVEGTSNPNLYWYRQAAGRGLQLLFYSVGIGQISSEVPQNLSASRPQDRQFILSSKKLLLSDSGFYLCAWTFAGGGADTQYFGPGTRLTVL.

V is TRBV19 and J is TRBJ2-1; 9 positions agree with TRBD2. V lost 3 bases to trimming and J lost 8 bases; unmatched junction nucleotides: 8. Germline V lookup: CDR1 LNHDA, CDR2 SQIVND (reference sequence). This CDR3 is 15 amino acids long. CDR3 sequence: CASSMLRGGSDEQFF. CDR3 coding DNA: TGTGCCAGTAGTATGTTGCGGGGGGGCTCTGATGAGCAGTTCTTC.

The chain combines TRBV4-1 with TRBJ2-7; D is uncertain. Trimming cost V 0 bases and J 3 bases, with 12 bases left between them. This CDR3 has 15 amino acids. Germline CDR1 is MGHRA and CDR2 is YSYEKL. The CDR3 region is CASSQDPSRIYEQYF. CDR3 nucleotide sequence: TGCGCCAGCAGCCAAGATCCTTCCAGGATCTACGAGCAGTACTTC.

This chain uses TRBV10-3 with TRBJ2-7; 12 positions agree with TRBD1. The V gene end was trimmed by 0 bases and the J gene end by 9 bases; junction bases not matched to a gene: 6. In germline, CDR1 is ENHRY, CDR2 SYGVKD. CDR3 length: 15 residues. Here the CDR3 DNA reads TGTGCCATCAGTGAGTCCGGGGACAGGGGGCTTAGGCAGTACTTC. This gives the protein CAISESGDRGLRQYF.

This chain links TRBV2 with TRBJ2-1, with D perhaps TRBD1 (5 bases). The V and J ends lost 4 bases and 8 bases respectively, with 9 bases between them. CDR3 length: 12 residues. Germline lookup yields CDR1 SNHLY and CDR2 FYNNEI. This chain's CDR3 is CASSAGHHEQFF. Written as DNA, the CDR3 is TGTGCCAGCAGTGCAGGGCATCATGAGCAGTTCTTC.

The chain carries TRBV9 and TRBJ2-5; 8 bases agree with TRBD2. The end of the DNA fits TRBJ2-7 better, so the J call may be wrong. This CDR3 has 15 amino acids. Germline lookup yields CDR1 SGDLS and CDR2 YYNGEE. CDR3: CASSVAGTRSYEQYF. The DNA for the CDR3 is TGTGCCAGCAGCGTAGCCGGGACTAGGTCCTACGAGCAGTACTTC.

J is TRBJ2-5 and V is TRBV13; D may be TRBD1 (6 bases). V was clipped by 4 bases and J by 3 bases, with 12 bases between them. Germline V lookup: CDR1 PRHDT, CDR2 FYEKMQ (reference sequence). The CDR3 runs to 14 residues. The CDR3 bases are TGTGCCAGCAGCTCGAGGACAGATGAAGAGACCCAGTACTTC. Its translation: CASSSRTDEETQYF.

The V and J genes are TRBV19 and TRBJ1-1; unclear D gene. The CDR3 has 12 amino acids. Germline V gene sequence: CDR1 LNHDA, CDR2 SQIVND (reference sequence). Trimming removed 8 bases at V and 0 bases at J, with 7 bases between. This chain's CDR3 is CASRYVNTEAFF. In nucleotides, the CDR3 is TGTGCCAGTCGTTATGTGAACACTGAAGCTTTCTTT.

Only one count was recorded for this clone. The chain couples TRBV11-2 to TRBJ2-5, with 8 nucleotides matching TRBD1. The J call could be wrong; TRBJ2-7 is a better fit for the DNA end. Per the germline V gene, CDR1 is SGHAT and CDR2 is FQNNGV. The length of the CDR3 is 17 residues. In DNA, the CDR3 is TGTGCCAGCAGCTTGGGATTTTCCGGGACAGGAGCCTACGAGCAGTACTTC. Translating it yields CASSLGFSGTGAYEQYF.

The rearrangement links TRBV30 to TRBJ1-2; a possible D gene is TRBD1 (5 bases). Germline loops: CDR1 GTSNPN, CDR2 SVGIG (reference sequence). There are 11 residues in the CDR3. Trimming removed 6 bases from V and 6 bases from J, with 11 bases in between. The CDR3 sequence is CACPGSNGYTF. CDR3 coding DNA: TGTGCCTGTCCAGGGTCTAATGGCTACACCTTC.

This clone has a single count. This chain uses TRBV10-3 with TRBJ2-1; 10 bases line up with TRBD2. The V segment lost 4 bases and the J segment 4 bases; nucleotides outside the gene matches: 7. CDR1 is ENHRY, CDR2 SYGVKD, per germline. The CDR3 loop spans 16 amino acids. This CDR3 reads CAISGSLAGEYNEQFF. DNA of the CDR3: TGTGCCATCAGTGGATCCCTAGCGGGAGAGTACAATGAGCAGTTCTTC.

This clone was observed a single time. This chain uses TRBV5-1 with TRBJ2-7, with 8 bases matching TRBD2. The V gene end was trimmed by 3 bases and the J gene end by 5 bases; junction bases not matched to a gene: 19. From germline, CDR1 is SGHRS and CDR2 YFSETQ. The CDR3 length is 18 residues. The CDR3 DNA is TGCGCCAGCAGCTGGAGTCCCTTAAGCGGGAGAGGGCTGGACGAGCAGTACTTC. Its protein is CASSWSPLSGRGLDEQYF.

The gene calls are TRBV5-4 and TRBJ2-7; a weak D match, TRBD2 (6 bases). In germline, CDR1 is SGHNT, CDR2 YYREEE (reference sequence). V was shortened by 0 bases and J by 3 bases, with 19 bases between the two germline ends. The CDR3 has 17 residues. The CDR3 coding sequence is TGTGCCAGCAGCTTGGGGGGGGAACAGTACCTCCTCTACGAGCAGTACTTC. This translates into CASSLGGEQYLLYEQYF.